This entry features one TCR beta chain sequence. RNA totalling about 0.45 to 1 ug underwent reverse transcription with random hexamers. The method of amplification for TCR beta CDR3 was immunoSEQ multiplex PCR, covering 54 Vbeta and 13 Jbeta. Using its own MiXCR run on the immunoSEQ multiplex PCR reads, TCRdb lists one record per CDR3 protein. The sample consists of some 170,000 distinct CDR3 sequences, around 94% of them appearing once. These data are taken from a study of CD8 T cells in Susac syndrome. V dropped 6 bases and J dropped 5; count of bases not matched to a gene: 7. The CDR3 length is 14 residues. CDR1 and CDR2 (germline): ENHRY, SYGVKD.

Sequenced sample: CD4+ T cells from PBMCs. The V call is TRBV10-3, the J call TRBJ1-1; 9 bases agree with TRBD1. The sequence came from a human donor with multiple sclerosis. This chain's CDR3 is CAIRPDRGGTEAFF. CDR3 nucleotide sequence: TGTGCCATCAGACCGGACAGGGGAGGGACTGAAGCTTTCTTT.